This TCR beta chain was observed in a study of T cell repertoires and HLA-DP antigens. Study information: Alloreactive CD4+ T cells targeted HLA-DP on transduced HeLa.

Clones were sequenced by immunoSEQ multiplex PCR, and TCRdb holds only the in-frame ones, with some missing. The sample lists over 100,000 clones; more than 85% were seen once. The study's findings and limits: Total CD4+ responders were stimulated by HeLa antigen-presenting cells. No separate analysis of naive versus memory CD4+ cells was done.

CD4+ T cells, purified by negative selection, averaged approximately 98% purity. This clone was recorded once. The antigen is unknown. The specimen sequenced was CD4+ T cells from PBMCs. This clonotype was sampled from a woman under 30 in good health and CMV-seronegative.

The CDR3 loop is CASSPGDRSYGYTF. CDR3 bases: TGCGCCAGCAGCCCGGGGGACAGAAGCTATGGCTACACCTTC. The gene calls are TRBV5-1 and TRBJ1-2, with 7 bases that match TRBD1. Looked up from germline, CDR1 is SGHRS and CDR2 is YFSETQ. V was clipped by 4 bases and J by 4 bases; unmatched bases: 7. This CDR3 is 14 amino acids long.